This T cell receptor (beta chain) originates from a study of blood T cells in healthy people across ages. Findings and limits, study-wide: When set beside aged donors, long-lived donors presented more naive CD4+ cells and higher diversity.

Comment on this clonotype: Antigen: not known.

The V gene lost 1 base and the J gene lost 5 bases, with 14 bases spanning the gap. CDR3 length: 16 amino acids. Isolation yielded PBMCs, at least 7 million per sample, in every case. It was with a sample-barcoded 5' primer and a J-beta primer mix that a second PCR of roughly 7 to 11 cycles was run. TCRdb used MiXCR to reprocess the 5' RACE reads, holding one entry per CDR3 protein. The repertoire has approximately 1,000,000 distinct CDR3 sequences, less than 45% of them found once; the top ten carry around 13%. This chain links TRBV12-3 or TRBV12-4 with TRBJ2-2; either TRBD1 or TRBD2 may fit D (6 bases each). Material: blood. This receptor was taken from a man in his late teens or twenties in good health. Here the CDR3 reads CASSLETGAETGELFF. The CDR3, as DNA: TGTGCCAGCAGTTTAGAGACGGGGGCGGAAACCGGGGAGCTGTTTTTT.